The T cell receptor beta chain described here comes from a study of blood T cell repertoires in COVID-19. The wider study: Specimens from acute and convalescent COVID-19 originated in the United States, Italy and Spain. T cells, B-cell-depleted T cells, or PBMCs provided the cDNA or gDNA that served as material.

Germline CDR1 and CDR2: MNHEY and SMNVEV (reference sequence). Trimming cost V 5 bases and J 1 base; bases outside gene matches: 11. This CDR3 contains 19 residues. Allocation to cohorts depended on clinical history reported by the participants. Original processing methods: How many nucleated cells were present was estimated from reference gene primer amplification. Repertoires were generated with immunoSEQ multiplex PCR, while TCRdb's copy carries only in-frame clones and drops some. V and J calls and clone size come straight from that table; D and trimming were deduced from the DNA. The sample has roughly 280,000 clones; more than 80% are singletons.

J is TRBJ2-3 and V is TRBV27; 14 bases are shared with TRBD2. This sequence was found in a woman in her thirties with acute COVID-19. The sequenced sample was PBMCs or T cells enriched from blood (not recorded which). CDR3 residues: CASSPTGTSGRFGTDTQYF. The DNA of the CDR3 is TGTGCCAGCAGTCCGACCGGGACTAGCGGGAGATTTGGCACAGATACGCAGTATTTT.